Below are 26 T cell receptor beta chains sequenced from a single sample in a study of response to subunit inactivated influenza vaccine. TCRdb fed the RT-PCR reads into MiXCR, producing one record per CDR3 protein. This sample has 700,000 to 800,000 distinct CDR3 sequences, with about 18% found just once. The source material was PBMCs from blood, sampled 5 days after vaccination. These receptors were obtained from a man over 45 who received an inactivated influenza vaccine.

The chain couples TRBV29-1 to TRBJ2-1; the D gene is possibly TRBD1 (6 bases). CDR1 and CDR2 (germline): SQVTM, ANQGSEA. The CDR3 loop spans 14 amino acids. The V end lost 8 bases, the J end lost 8 bases, and 22 bases lay between the germline ends. This CDR3 is CSSEDSSKGDEQFF. The DNA for the CDR3 is TGCAGCTCCGAAGACAGTAGCAAGGGGGATGAGCAGTTCTTC.

The chain combines TRBV11-2 with TRBJ1-2; D gene uncertain. The V and J ends lost 5 bases and 12 bases respectively, with 16 bases between them. The CDR3 has 12 amino acids. The germline V gene has CDR1 SGHAT and CDR2 FQNNGV. CDR3 residues: CASSHFAVPDTF. CDR3 nucleotide sequence: TGTGCCAGCAGCCATTTCGCGGTCCCTGACACCTTC.

This clonotype was detected a few times. The chain has TRBV7-6 and TRBJ2-5; 11 bases agree with TRBD1. The CDR3 contains 16 residues. With V trimmed by 4 bases and J by 3 bases, 7 bases remained unmatched. Germline V gene sequence: CDR1 SGHVS, CDR2 FNYEAQ. The DNA for the CDR3 is TGTGCCAGCAGCTGGCCGCGGGACAGGGGGGAAGAGACCCAGTACTTC. It is translated as CASSWPRDRGEETQYF.

The sample holds a few counts of this clonotype. The chain employs TRBV12-3 or TRBV12-4 and TRBJ2-7; possibly TRBD1 for D (6 bases). V dropped 2 bases and J dropped 9 bases, with 17 bases sitting between them. The CDR3 is made up of 14 amino acids. The CDR3 loop is CASSLTDSRPTQYF. CDR3 DNA sequence: TGTGCCAGCAGTTTAACGGACAGCCGGCCGACGCAGTACTTC.

This chain links TRBV5-1 with TRBJ2-7; tentative D call: TRBD1 (5 bases). This CDR3 comprises 13 residues. V lost 2 bases to trimming and J lost 6 bases, with 12 bases between them. CDR1 is SGHRS and CDR2 is YFSETQ in the germline V gene. CDR3 in amino acids: CASSLLTAFEQYF. In DNA form, the CDR3 reads TGCGCCAGCAGCTTATTGACAGCATTCGAGCAGTACTTC.

The V and J genes are TRBV6-2 or TRBV6-3 and TRBJ2-3, with TRBD2 matching 11 bases. Per germline, CDR1 MNHEY and CDR2 SVGEGT. CDR3 size: 15 residues. Trimming at V came to 7 bases and at J to 5 bases, leaving 8 bases not matched to a gene. CDR3 residues: CASKLLAGELDTQYF. DNA of the CDR3: TGTGCCAGCAAACTACTAGCGGGAGAATTAGATACGCAGTATTTT.

This clonotype was seen repeatedly, ten times or more. The gene calls are TRBV29-1 and TRBJ2-2; possibly TRBD1 or TRBD2 for D (5 bases each). V gave up 3 bases and J gave up 6 bases, with 8 bases separating them. CDR1 and CDR2 from the germline V gene are SQVTM and ANQGSEA. The CDR3 has 12 amino acids. The CDR3 DNA reads as TGCAGCGTTGAGGGGGAGTCCGGGGAGCTGTTTTTT. Translation gives CSVEGESGELFF.

The J gene is TRBJ2-3, the V gene TRBV12-3 or TRBV12-4, with TRBD2 matching 8 bases. This CDR3 has 15 amino acids. Unmatched junction bases numbered 4, after V lost 3 bases and J lost 2 bases. The CDR3 region has the DNA TGTGCCAGCAGTTTTGACGGACTAGCCACAGATACGCAGTATTTT. This translates into CASSFDGLATDTQYF.

This clonotype was picked up a small number of times. The chain carries TRBV7-2 and TRBJ2-7; D possibly matches TRBD1 or TRBD2 (5 bases each). V was trimmed by 5 bases and J by 0 bases, leaving 20 bases between them. Germline V gene sequence: CDR1 SGHTA, CDR2 FQGNSA. The CDR3 length is 17 residues. CDR3 nucleotides: TGTGCCAGCAGCCACCCGGGGCTAGCCGCCAGCTCCTACGAGCAGTACTTC. Amino acids: CASSHPGLAASSYEQYF.

In this sample, this clonotype turned up a few times. The chain uses TRBV12-5 and TRBJ2-1; no reliable D call. The germline CDR1 and CDR2 sequences are LGHNT and FRNRAP. The V end was cut by 0 bases, the J end by 6 bases, with 9 bases between. The CDR3 runs 14 residues. The chain's CDR3 is CASGLVPQLNEQFF. The DNA of the CDR3 is TGTGCTAGTGGTTTGGTTCCTCAACTCAATGAGCAGTTCTTC. The variable domain in full, with the rest retrieved from reference TRBV12-5 and TRBJ2-1, is DARVTQTPRHKVTEMGQEVTMRCQPILGHNTVFWYRQTMMQGLELLAYFRNRAPLDDSGMPKDRFSAEMPDATLATLKIQPSEPRDSAVYFCASGLVPQLNEQFFGPGTRLTVL.

This clonotype was recorded a few times. V usage is TRBV29-1 and J usage is TRBJ1-3; TRBD1 might be the D (6 bases). V lost 6 bases and J 4 bases, leaving 13 bases between the germline ends. The CDR3 length is 13 residues. Per germline, CDR1 SQVTM and CDR2 ANQGSEA. The CDR3 sequence: CSVGHGLGNTIYF. The CDR3 nucleotides are TGCAGCGTGGGACACGGCTTAGGAAACACCATATATTTT. Variable domain in full (rest from reference TRBV29-1 and TRBJ1-3): SAVISQKPSRDICQRGTSLTIQCQVDSQVTMMFWYRQQPGQSLTLIATANQGSEATYESGFVIDKFPISRPNLTFSTLTVSNMSPEDSSIYLCSVGHGLGNTIYFGEGSWLTVV.

This rearrangement joins TRBV10-3 to TRBJ2-1; the match to TRBD1 covers 10 bases. The V gene end was trimmed by 2 bases and the J gene end by 8 bases; junction bases not matched to a gene: 6. The CDR3 length is 15 residues. The germline gives CDR1 ENHRY, CDR2 SYGVKD. The CDR3 DNA reads as TGTGCCATCAGTGAGAGGGACAGGGGACAACATGAGCAGTTCTTC. It is translated as CAISERDRGQHEQFF.

This clonotype showed up just a few times. The chain recombines TRBV12-3 or TRBV12-4 with TRBJ1-1; TRBD1 might be the D (5 bases). The V end lost 4 bases, the J end lost 6 bases, and 9 bases lay between the germline ends. The length of the CDR3 is 12 residues. Here the CDR3 reads CASSSPGPEAFF. CDR3 nucleotides: TGTGCCAGCAGTTCTCCAGGGCCTGAAGCTTTCTTT.

This clonotype was seen a handful of times. V is TRBV12-3 or TRBV12-4 and J is TRBJ1-2, with unresolved D. V lost 2 bases and J lost 4, with 8 bases in between. The CDR3 has 13 residues. The CDR3 protein is CASSLRLSYGYTF. CDR3 sequence (DNA): TGTGCCAGCAGTTTACGTTTGTCCTATGGCTACACCTTC.

The chain employs TRBV20-1 and TRBJ1-5; D ambiguous. The CDR3 runs to 13 residues. The germline gives CDR1 DFQATT, CDR2 SNEGSKA (reference sequence). Between the trimmed V and J ends, which lost 0 bases and 6 bases, there was a span of 9 bases. In nucleotides, the CDR3 is TGCAGTGCTAGAGAGGCTGGGGTTCAGCCCCAGCATTTT. Amino acids: CSAREAGVQPQHF.

V and J are TRBV20-1 and TRBJ1-2; no firm D call. The CDR3 loop spans 14 amino acids. The V and J ends lost 0 bases and 4 bases respectively, with 12 bases between them. Germline CDR1 reads DFQATT; CDR2 reads SNEGSKA (reference sequence). The CDR3: CSARDVGMGYGYTF. CDR3 in DNA: TGCAGTGCTAGAGATGTTGGGATGGGCTATGGCTACACCTTC.

This clonotype came up a few times. This chain joins TRBV7-2 and TRBJ2-1; 7 bases match TRBD2. The length of the CDR3 is 14 residues. Trimming removed 4 bases from V and 10 bases from J; junction bases left unmatched: 10. CDR1 and CDR2 (germline): SGHTA, FQGNSA. CDR3 protein: CASSSSGSLREQFF. The CDR3 bases are TGTGCCAGCAGCTCTAGCGGTTCCCTCAGGGAGCAGTTCTTC.

The rearrangement uses TRBV6-6 and TRBJ2-7; the D is unclear. This CDR3 contains 13 residues. CDR1 and CDR2 from the germline V gene are MNHNY and SVGAGI (reference sequence). Trimming left V 2 bases short and J 1 base short, with 6 bases between. CDR3 residues: CASSYLVSYEQYF. In DNA, the CDR3 is TGTGCCAGCAGTTACCTCGTTTCCTACGAGCAGTACTTC.

The rearrangement joins TRBV18 to TRBJ1-1; D uncertain. The V end was cut by 0 bases, the J end by 8 bases, with 10 bases between. The CDR3 spans 13 residues. Looked up from germline, CDR1 is KGHSH and CDR2 is LQKENI. In nucleotides, the CDR3 is TGTGCCAGCTCACCACCGACCGGAACCGAAGCTTTCTTT. Translated, it gives CASSPPTGTEAFF.

The gene calls are TRBV20-1 and TRBJ2-3, with D possibly called TRBD1 or TRBD2 (5 bases each). The CDR3 has 13 amino acids. Germline V gene data show CDR1 as DFQATT and CDR2 as SNEGSKA (reference sequence). Trimming shortened V by 7 bases and J by 0 bases, and 11 bases separated the two germline ends. Here the CDR3 DNA reads TGCAGTGTGGGGGTTCGTAGCACAGATACGCAGTATTTT. It specifies CSVGVRSTDTQYF.

This clonotype was found a few times. This sequence joins TRBV20-1 and TRBJ2-5; D is undetermined. The CDR3 runs to 15 residues. Germline V CDR1 and CDR2: DFQATT, SNEGSKA (reference sequence). V dropped 3 bases and J dropped 2 bases, with 16 bases sitting between them. The CDR3 sequence: CSARSRGVVQETQYF. The CDR3 DNA follows: TGCAGTGCTAGGAGCAGAGGCGTAGTTCAAGAGACCCAGTACTTC.

A word on this clonotype: A much larger clonotype is one base distant, so this may be a read error. This chain uses TRBV7-2 with TRBJ2-1, with a possible D match to TRBD2 (5 bases). The CDR3 sequence is 13 residues long. Germline assignment: CDR1 SGHTA and CDR2 FQGNSA. CDR3 DNA: TGTGCCCGCAGTCGGGGCTCCTACAATGAGCAGTTCTTC. This encodes CARSRGSYNEQFF.

The rearrangement uses TRBV12-3 or TRBV12-4 and TRBJ2-2; possible D gene TRBD2, 6 bases. V lost 5 bases and J lost 2, with 12 bases in between. This CDR3 spans 15 amino acids. The CDR3 loop is CASSKDYQNTGELFF. The CDR3 DNA sequence: TGTGCCAGCAGTAAGGACTACCAAAACACCGGGGAGCTGTTTTTT.

In this sample, this clonotype turned up a few times. The genes are TRBV6-1 and TRBJ2-1, with D maybe TRBD2 (6 bases). Germline V CDR1 and CDR2: MNHNS, SASEGT. The CDR3 is made up of 15 amino acids. V was pared by 6 bases and J by 4 bases, with 16 bases between. This CDR3 reads CASRRTGTSYNEQFF. In DNA form, the CDR3 reads TGTGCCAGCAGGAGGACCGGGACTTCTTACAATGAGCAGTTCTTC.

There are a few counts of this clonotype. This sequence joins TRBV12-3 or TRBV12-4 and TRBJ1-2; 8 positions agree with TRBD1. The CDR3 has 13 residues. The junction had 7 bases not matched to a gene; V was cut back by 6 bases and J by 7 bases. The CDR3 here is CASRTGGSIGYTF. CDR3 DNA sequence: TGTGCCAGCAGAACAGGGGGGAGTATTGGCTACACCTTC.

V usage is TRBV9 and J usage is TRBJ2-4, with 12 positions matching TRBD1. V lost 3 bases and J lost 8; bases outside the gene matches: 12. The CDR3 covers 17 residues. From germline, CDR1 is SGDLS and CDR2 YYNGEE. The DNA for the CDR3 is TGTGCCAGCAGCGCCCGGGACAGGGGGCCGGGAAGCGACATTCAGTACTTC. Translating it yields CASSARDRGPGSDIQYF.